This TCR beta chain was found in a study of blood T cell repertoires in COVID-19. About the research overall: COVID-19 samples collected from the United States, Italy and Spain covered acute and convalescent phases.

V lost 3 bases and J 0 bases, leaving 14 bases between the germline ends. The length of the CDR3 is 16 residues. Germline loops: CDR1 KGHSH, CDR2 LQKENI. In the study's own analysis: It was from reference gene primer amplification that nucleated cell counts were estimated. The data were produced by immunoSEQ multiplex PCR, yet TCRdb's version contains in-frame clones alone and is incomplete. The V and J calls and clone size are taken from that table; D and trimming were inferred from the DNA. This sample yields 240,000 or so clones, of which approximately 78% are seen a single time; roughly 12% belongs to the top ten.

Source material: peripheral blood. The chain couples TRBV18 to TRBJ1-2; the D gene is possibly TRBD1 (6 bases). The TCR sequence derives from a woman aged 55 to 70 with active or convalescent COVID-19. CDR3: CASSPRSGTPNYGYTF. In DNA, the CDR3 is TGTGCCAGCTCACCCAGAAGCGGGACACCTAACTATGGCTACACCTTC. The full variable domain, with the rest looked up from reference TRBV18 and TRBJ1-2, is NAGVMQNPRHLVRRRGQEARLRCSPMKGHSHVYWYRQLPEEGLKFMVYLQKENIIDESGMPKERFSAEFPKEGPSILRIQQVVRGDSAAYFCASSPRSGTPNYGYTFGSGTRLTVV.